The TCR beta chain described here comes from a study of T cell responses to AZD1222 COVID-19 vaccine. Broader study findings: CD4 TCRs linked to vaccination spanned spike, dominating at 160-218 and 743-854. Just a handful of AZD1222 recipients were seropositive at baseline. Among the donors, most were white British and more were female, and clonal diversity was possibly underestimated.

Note on this clone: Its antigen remains unidentified.

Method: immunoSEQ multiplex PCR; TCRdb's copy keeps in-frame clones and lacks some. The table has 160,000 or so clones, about nine tenths seen once. This receptor was taken from an adult in good health. The input for sequencing was peripheral blood, taken on day 0 of AZD1222 vaccination.

CDR3 sequence (DNA): TGTGCCAGCGGAGCGGAGACCTCCTACGAGCAGTACTTC. This codes for CASGAETSYEQYF. J is TRBJ2-7 and V is TRBV3-1 (or the pseudogene TRBV3-2), with a tentative D call TRBD2 (5 bases). V was clipped by 8 bases and J by 0 bases, with 11 bases between them. Germline lookup yields CDR1 LGHDT and CDR2 YNNKEL (reference sequence). The CDR3 spans 13 residues.